The clone carrying this TCR beta chain was observed a few times. What it binds is not known. The protocol was immunoSEQ multiplex PCR, while the TCRdb copy is restricted to in-frame clones and leaves out a portion. The table has 65,000 to 80,000 clones, just under 95% seen once. These data belong to a study of OX40 agonist ivuxolimab in advanced cancers. About the research overall: Ivuxolimab was delivered to patients intravenously every 2 weeks at doses spanning 0.01 to 10 mg/kg. Hepatocellular carcinoma, melanoma, renal cell or head and neck cancer occurred in dose-escalation patients. General study points: Clones of CD4+ and CD8+ blood T cells grew by week 6 at doses of 0.1 to 3.0 mg/kg.

The CDR3 has 12 residues. Trimming removed 5 bases from V and 6 bases from J, with 11 bases in between. Germline V gives CDR1 LNHDA, CDR2 SQIVND (reference sequence). Collection of blood occurred at baseline, at cycle 4 day 1, and at cycle 7 day 1. The receptor was derived from an adult with an advanced solid tumor such as melanoma, head and neck, liver or kidney cancer. The V and J genes are TRBV19 and TRBJ2-7; tentative D call: TRBD1 (5 bases). This specimen was CD4+ or CD8+ T cells sorted from blood, taken in a trial of the OX40 agonist ivuxolimab. CDR3: CASSPGHPEQYF. The CDR3 bases are TGTGCCAGTAGTCCAGGACATCCCGAGCAGTACTTC.